The 22 T cell receptor beta chains below all came from one sample that was sequenced in a study of T-cell reconstitution after alpha-beta-depleted transplantation in children. Library preparation (for TCRbeta) was performed with unique molecular identifiers. TCRdb itself ran the PCR reads through MiXCR, one entry per CDR3 protein. The table has a few hundred thousand distinct CDR3 sequences, over 9% seen once. This sample comprised PBMCs from the stem cell graft donor, obtained from the stem cell graft. The receptors were gathered from a human donor who donated a stem cell graft to a child with acute lymphoblastic leukemia.

The CDR3 DNA reads as TGTGCCATCAGTGACCTAGGGAATCAGCCCCAGCATTTT. Its protein is CAISDLGNQPQHF. The genes are TRBV10-3 and TRBJ1-5, with D hard to call. V was clipped by 3 bases and J by 4 bases, with 7 bases between them. The CDR3 consists of 13 residues. CDR1 is ENHRY, CDR2 SYGVKD, per germline.

This clonotype was counted at least ten times. V gene TRBV7-9 combines with J gene TRBJ2-1; D is undetermined. The length of the CDR3 is 13 residues. From germline, CDR1 is SEHNR and CDR2 FQNEAQ (reference sequence). V lost 3 bases and J lost 1, with 4 bases in between. CDR3 loop: CASSFDSYNEQFF. Written as DNA, the CDR3 is TGTGCCAGCAGCTTTGATTCCTACAATGAGCAGTTCTTC.

The sample holds a few counts of this clonotype. The J gene is TRBJ2-7, the V gene TRBV28; possible D gene TRBD1, 7 bases. Trimming took 4 bases from V and 2 from J, leaving 12 bases between them. The CDR3 has 14 amino acids. The germline CDR1 and CDR2 sequences are MDHEN and SYDVKM. This CDR3 is CASSSQGGAYEQYF. The CDR3 nucleotides are TGTGCCAGCAGTTCCCAGGGGGGTGCCTACGAGCAGTACTTC. Full variable domain (remainder filled in from reference TRBV28 and TRBJ2-7): DVKVTQSSRYLVKRTGEKVFLECVQDMDHENMFWYRQDPGLGLRLIYFSYDVKMKEKGDIPEGYSVSREKKERFSLILESASTNQTSMYLCASSSQGGAYEQYFGPGTRLTVT.

This clonotype was seen only a few times. The chain has TRBV20-1 and TRBJ1-2; no reliable D call. V was shortened by 0 bases and J by 2 bases, with 22 bases between the two germline ends. CDR3 length equals 18 residues. Germline CDR1 reads DFQATT; CDR2 reads SNEGSKA (reference sequence). CDR3 coding DNA: TGCAGTGCTAGAGATAGGCTGGGCAGGATGGGAATGAACTATGGCTACACCTTC. Amino acid sequence: CSARDRLGRMGMNYGYTF.

This clonotype was counted between two and nine times. J is TRBJ2-1 and V is TRBV3-1; 11 bases agree with TRBD2. Trimming at V came to 1 base and at J to 8 bases, leaving 13 bases not matched to a gene. CDR3 length: 18 amino acids. Germline-derived CDR1 and CDR2 are LGHDT and YNNKEL (reference sequence). This chain's CDR3 is CASSQVLNSGRAADEQFF. The CDR3 bases are TGTGCCAGCAGCCAAGTACTAAATAGCGGGAGGGCCGCTGATGAGCAGTTCTTC.

This clonotype was counted between two and nine times. This chain joins TRBV12-3 or TRBV12-4 and TRBJ2-2; D might be TRBD2 (6 bases). V dropped 3 bases and J dropped 7 bases, with 15 bases sitting between them. The length of the CDR3 is 15 residues. The CDR3 loop is CASSFQGLLDGELFF. CDR3 DNA: TGTGCCAGCAGTTTCCAGGGACTGCTAGACGGGGAGCTGTTTTTT.

In its sample, this clonotype was seen a few times. The chain carries TRBV29-1 and TRBJ2-3; 7 nucleotides agree with TRBD1. The CDR3 has 15 residues. Germline V gene lookup returns CDR1 SQVTM and CDR2 ANQGSEA. Trimming at V came to 6 bases and at J to 2 bases, leaving 11 bases not matched to a gene. CDR3 sequence (DNA): TGCAGCGTAGTCAAAACCGGGACAGCCACAGATACGCAGTATTTT. Translating gives CSVVKTGTATDTQYF.

The chain uses TRBV20-1 and TRBJ2-1, with 11 nucleotides matching TRBD2. V was clipped by 6 bases and J by 7 bases; unmatched bases: 8. The germline V gene has CDR1 DFQATT and CDR2 SNEGSKA (reference sequence). CDR3 length equals 14 residues. CDR3 residues: CSAKTSGTPNEQFF. CDR3 DNA sequence: TGCAGTGCAAAGACTAGCGGGACTCCAAATGAGCAGTTCTTC.

This clonotype was found a few times. V gene TRBV5-1 combines with J gene TRBJ2-7; perhaps TRBD2 as D (5 bases). The V and J ends lost 4 bases and 4 bases respectively, with 12 bases between them. This CDR3 comprises 13 residues. Germline V gene sequence: CDR1 SGHRS, CDR2 YFSETQ. This CDR3 reads CASSPSTGYEQYF. CDR3 nucleotide sequence: TGCGCCAGCAGCCCCTCTACGGGGTACGAGCAGTACTTC.

This clonotype was seen many times. In nucleotides, the CDR3 is TGCACTACAGGTGGCAGTTCCTACGAGCAGTACTTC. Translation gives CTTGGSSYEQYF. The chain couples TRBV29-1 to TRBJ2-7; perhaps TRBD1 as D (5 bases). Germline CDR1 SQVTM, CDR2 ANQGSEA. This CDR3 has 12 residues.

This sequence joins TRBV7-9 and TRBJ2-5; D is uncertain. This CDR3 has 12 amino acids. From germline, CDR1 is SEHNR and CDR2 FQNEAQ (reference sequence). The V gene lost 4 bases and the J gene lost 5 bases, with 8 bases spanning the gap. CDR3 coding DNA: TGTGCCAGCAGCTCATCATGGGAGACCCAGTACTTC. Amino acid sequence: CASSSSWETQYF.

This clonotype was recorded a few times. The V and J genes are TRBV6-5 and TRBJ1-5; D is perhaps TRBD1 (5 bases). Germline V gene sequence: CDR1 MNHEY, CDR2 SVGAGI. Deletions cut 6 bases from V and 9 bases from J, with 15 bases between. This CDR3 has 13 amino acids. This CDR3 reads CASSPRRDWPQHF. For the CDR3, the DNA is TGTGCCAGCAGCCCCCGACGGGACTGGCCCCAGCATTTT.

There are a few counts of this clonotype. V usage is TRBV5-1 and J usage is TRBJ2-1; D is possibly TRBD2 (5 bases). Between the trimmed V and J ends, which lost 4 bases and 6 bases, there was a span of 17 bases. This CDR3 comprises 15 residues. The germline V gene has CDR1 SGHRS and CDR2 YFSETQ. The CDR3 sequence is CASSASGGIPNEQFF. The CDR3, as DNA: TGCGCCAGCAGCGCGAGCGGTGGGATACCCAATGAGCAGTTCTTC.

This clonotype appeared a few times. The chain employs TRBV6-1 and TRBJ2-7; 7 nucleotides agree with TRBD2. Germline CDR1 MNHNS, CDR2 SASEGT. This CDR3 is 15 amino acids long. The J segment lost 0 bases and the V segment lost 6 bases, leaving 8 bases of the junction unmatched. The CDR3 here is CASRPQRGTSYEQYF. CDR3 DNA: TGTGCCAGCAGACCCCAGCGGGGAACCTCCTACGAGCAGTACTTC.

This clonotype showed up just a few times. The genes are TRBV4-1 and TRBJ2-1; TRBD1 is a possible D gene (6 bases). Trimming stripped 6 bases from V and 1 base from J, with 10 bases between. CDR1 is MGHRA, CDR2 YSYEKL, per germline. This CDR3 is 14 amino acids long. The chain's CDR3 is CASRFGQSYNEQFF. CDR3 coding DNA: TGCGCCAGCAGATTCGGACAGTCCTACAATGAGCAGTTCTTC.

In its sample, this clonotype was seen a few times. The genes are TRBV12-3 or TRBV12-4 and TRBJ2-6; D gene uncertain. The CDR3 covers 15 residues. Trimming removed 1 base from V and 0 bases from J, with 4 bases in between. CDR3 loop: CASSLGPSGANVLTF. The CDR3 DNA reads as TGTGCCAGCAGTTTAGGGCCCTCTGGGGCCAACGTCCTGACTTTC.

This clonotype occurred a few times. This chain connects TRBV11-1 to TRBJ2-5; 10 nucleotides align to TRBD2. CDR1 and CDR2 from the germline V gene are SGHAT and FQDESV (reference sequence). After removal of 3 bases from V and 5 bases from J, the junction contained 18 bases not matched to a gene. The CDR3 spans 19 residues. This CDR3 is CASSFARGLAGVRWETQYF. CDR3 DNA sequence: TGTGCCAGCAGCTTCGCACGGGGCCTAGCGGGAGTCCGTTGGGAGACCCAGTACTTC.

This clonotype was recorded many times. The gene calls are TRBV20-1 and TRBJ2-1; 8 nucleotides align to TRBD2. Germline CDR1 reads DFQATT; CDR2 reads SNEGSKA (reference sequence). The ends lost 3 bases at V and 0 bases at J; junction bases unmatched: 13. The CDR3 loop spans 18 amino acids. The CDR3 DNA follows: TGCAGTGCTAGGGAACTAGCGGATGGTGCTAGCTCCTACAATGAGCAGTTCTTC. Residues: CSARELADGASSYNEQFF.

This clonotype was observed a few times. The chain recombines TRBV5-1 with TRBJ2-3; 9 positions match TRBD1. Unmatched junction bases numbered 5, after V lost 4 bases and J lost 2 bases. The CDR3 consists of 15 residues. Looked up from germline, CDR1 is SGHRS and CDR2 is YFSETQ. CDR3 sequence reads: CASSTRDRATDTQYF. The DNA for the CDR3 is TGCGCCAGCAGCACCCGGGACAGGGCCACAGATACGCAGTATTTT.

This clonotype has at least ten counts. CDR3 bases: TGTGCCAGCAGACGAGGGGCCTCCACTGAAGCTTTCTTT. Its translation: CASRRGASTEAFF. The chain joins TRBV12-3 or TRBV12-4 to TRBJ1-1, with D perhaps matching TRBD1 (5 bases). The CDR3 totals 13 residues. The V and J ends lost 6 bases and 4 bases respectively, with 12 bases between them.

The sample holds many counts of this clonotype. The chain combines TRBV4-1 with TRBJ2-5; 8 positions agree with TRBD1. The CDR3 spans 14 residues. The germline V gene encodes CDR1 MGHRA and CDR2 YSYEKL. With 6 bases clipped from V and 3 bases from J, the junction kept 6 bases outside the gene matches. The CDR3 DNA follows: TGCGCCAGCAGTCGGACAGGGAGAGAAGAGACCCAGTACTTC. It yields the protein CASSRTGREETQYF.

This clonotype was observed a handful of times. V is TRBV30 and J is TRBJ1-1, with D tentatively TRBD1 (6 bases). Between the trimmed V and J ends, which lost 1 base and 4 bases, there was a span of 10 bases. The CDR3 length is 13 residues. Germline V gene data show CDR1 as GTSNPN and CDR2 as SVGIG (reference sequence). The CDR3: CAWSATGPTEAFF. CDR3 DNA: TGTGCCTGGAGTGCAACAGGGCCCACTGAAGCTTTCTTT.